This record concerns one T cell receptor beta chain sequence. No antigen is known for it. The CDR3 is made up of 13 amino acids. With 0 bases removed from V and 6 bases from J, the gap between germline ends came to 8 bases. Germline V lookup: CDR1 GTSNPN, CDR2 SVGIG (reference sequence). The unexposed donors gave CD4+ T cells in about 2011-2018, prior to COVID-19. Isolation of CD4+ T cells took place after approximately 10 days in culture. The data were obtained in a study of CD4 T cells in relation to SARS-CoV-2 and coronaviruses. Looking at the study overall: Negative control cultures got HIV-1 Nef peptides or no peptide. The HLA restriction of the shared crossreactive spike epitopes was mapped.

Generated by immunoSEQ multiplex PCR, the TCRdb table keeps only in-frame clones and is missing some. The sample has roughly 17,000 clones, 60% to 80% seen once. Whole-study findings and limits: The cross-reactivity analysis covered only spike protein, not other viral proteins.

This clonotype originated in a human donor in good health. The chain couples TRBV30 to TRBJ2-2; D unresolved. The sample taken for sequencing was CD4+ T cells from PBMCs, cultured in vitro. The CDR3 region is CAWSVLRPGELFF. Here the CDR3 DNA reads TGTGCCTGGAGTGTATTGCGGCCCGGGGAGCTGTTTTTT.